This TCR beta chain was sequenced in a study of blood T cell repertoires in COVID-19. Across the study: There were acute and convalescent COVID-19 samples, and they came from the United States, Italy and Spain. The cDNA or gDNA used as material had been derived from T cells, B-cell-depleted T cells, or PBMCs.

In the source study's methods: Researchers report that nucleated cell counts were estimated from reference gene primer amplification. The assay was immunoSEQ multiplex PCR, and TCRdb's table has in-frame clones only and misses some. The DNA was the basis for D and trimming; V, J and clone size are from that table. In the table there are 150,000 to 200,000 clones, 76% of which are singletons. This clonotype originated in a woman between 50 and 59 years old with active or convalescent COVID-19. The sequenced material came from peripheral blood.

CDR3 residues: CSVGTGIGSNYGYTF. The CDR3 DNA follows: TGCAGCGTTGGGACAGGGATTGGGTCTAACTATGGCTACACCTTC. This chain links TRBV29-1 with TRBJ1-2; the match to TRBD1 covers 8 bases. Germline V gives CDR1 SQVTM, CDR2 ANQGSEA. V was clipped by 4 bases and J by 0 bases; unmatched bases: 7. The CDR3 length is 15 residues.